A selection of T cell receptor beta chains follows, all from one sample in a study of T cells after yellow fever vaccination. TCRdb reprocessed the 5' RACE reads with MiXCR, giving one entry per CDR3 protein. Of 200,000 to 300,000 distinct CDR3 sequences detected, 10% to 15% appear once; the ten largest clones hold 0.45% to 0.65%. The sample was CD4+ T cells sorted from PBMCs, taken 45 days after the yellow fever booster vaccination. The receptors originated from a young man who received the YFV17D yellow fever vaccine. The CDR3 runs from the conserved cysteine through the conserved F or W. Fields, in order: CDR3 length, clone size, V gene, J gene, D gene, CDR3 DNA, CDR3 protein. The D gene is left open where the match is weak. Part of the rows lack a size; the others show once, few, many or a class for expanded clones.

len: 15; abundance: -; v_gene: TRBV10-3; j_gene: TRBJ2-3; d_gene: TRBD2; CDR3nt: TGTGCCATCAGTGATATTAGCGGGAGCACAGATACGCAGTATTTT; CDR3aa: CAISDISGSTDTQYF
len: 16; abundance: -; v_gene: TRBV9; j_gene: TRBJ2-7; d_gene: TRBD1; CDR3nt: TGTGCCAGCAGCCTACAGCCGGGACAGGGGGCGTTCGAGCAGTACTTC; CDR3aa: CASSLQPGQGAFEQYF
len: 14; abundance: many; v_gene: TRBV5-1; j_gene: TRBJ2-7; d_gene: TRBD1; CDR3nt: TGCGCCAGCAGCCCCAGGACAGGGATATACGAGCAGTACTTC; CDR3aa: CASSPRTGIYEQYF
len: 12; abundance: -; v_gene: TRBV5-6; j_gene: TRBJ2-7; d_gene: -; CDR3nt: TGTGCCAGCAGCTTGAGATACTACGAGCAGTACTTC; CDR3aa: CASSLRYYEQYF
len: 19; abundance: -; v_gene: TRBV21-1; j_gene: TRBJ2-1; d_gene: -; CDR3nt: TGTGCCAGCAGGCCCCTAGCGGGAGAAGCGGTGGAGGACTACAATGAGCAGTTCTTC; CDR3aa: CASRPLAGEAVEDYNEQFF
len: 15; abundance: -; v_gene: TRBV20-1; j_gene: TRBJ2-1; d_gene: TRBD2; CDR3nt: TGCAGTGCTAGAGGGACTAGCGGGAGTGACAATGAGCAGTTCTTC; CDR3aa: CSARGTSGSDNEQFF
len: 15; abundance: -; v_gene: TRBV20-1; j_gene: TRBJ2-3; d_gene: -; CDR3nt: TGCAGTGCTACTCGTGATACCCCGTCCACAGATACGCAGTATTTT; CDR3aa: CSATRDTPSTDTQYF
len: 14; abundance: few; v_gene: TRBV10-1; j_gene: TRBJ2-3; d_gene: -; CDR3nt: TGCGCCAGCAGTGAACTTCCGAGCTCCGATACGCAGTATTTT; CDR3aa: CASSELPSSDTQYF
len: 15; abundance: -; v_gene: TRBV7-2; j_gene: TRBJ2-5; d_gene: -; CDR3nt: TGTGCCAGCAGCTTGTGGGGCCAGAGTCAAGAGACCCAGTACTTC; CDR3aa: CASSLWGQSQETQYF
len: 15; abundance: -; v_gene: TRBV5-1; j_gene: TRBJ2-1; d_gene: TRBD2; CDR3nt: TGCGCCAGCAGCTGGACTAGCGGGAGGGTGGATGAGCAGTTCTTC; CDR3aa: CASSWTSGRVDEQFF
len: 14; abundance: -; v_gene: TRBV5-1; j_gene: TRBJ2-5; d_gene: TRBD1; CDR3nt: TGCGCCAGCAGCGCGACAGGGAAGCAAGAGACCCAGTACTTC; CDR3aa: CASSATGKQETQYF
len: 17; abundance: -; v_gene: TRBV5-1; j_gene: TRBJ1-6; d_gene: TRBD1; CDR3nt: TGCGCCAGCAGCTTGGTTGGGACAGGGTTGAGCGGTTCACCCCTCCACTTT; CDR3aa: CASSLVGTGLSGSPLHF
len: 14; abundance: -; v_gene: TRBV9; j_gene: TRBJ2-5; d_gene: TRBD2; CDR3nt: TGTGCCAGCAGCGCTCAGACTAGCCTGGCGACCCAGTACTTC; CDR3aa: CASSAQTSLATQYF
len: 13; abundance: few; v_gene: TRBV29-1; j_gene: TRBJ2-7; d_gene: TRBD1; CDR3nt: TGCAGCGTTTTGGCGGACAGGACCTACGAGCAGTACTTC; CDR3aa: CSVLADRTYEQYF
len: 11; abundance: -; v_gene: TRBV20-1; j_gene: TRBJ2-5; d_gene: -; CDR3nt: TGCAGTGCTCTTTCAAAAGAGACCCAGTACTTC; CDR3aa: CSALSKETQYF
len: 18; abundance: -; v_gene: TRBV30; j_gene: TRBJ2-1; d_gene: TRBD2; CDR3nt: TGTGCCTGGAGTGTCGGGGCTAGCGGGAGGATCACCTACAATGAGCAGTTCTTC; CDR3aa: CAWSVGASGRITYNEQFF
len: 12; abundance: -; v_gene: TRBV30; j_gene: TRBJ1-5; d_gene: -; CDR3nt: TGTGCCTGGAGCAGGAGCAATCAGCCCCAGCATTTT; CDR3aa: CAWSRSNQPQHF
len: 15; abundance: few; v_gene: TRBV7-2; j_gene: TRBJ2-5; d_gene: -; CDR3nt: TGTGCCAGCAGCTTAGAGGAGTCCAGGGGCCAGACCCAGTACTTC; CDR3aa: CASSLEESRGQTQYF
len: 14; abundance: -; v_gene: TRBV14; j_gene: TRBJ2-7; d_gene: TRBD1; CDR3nt: TGTGCCAGCTCAAAGGGGCAGGGGGTATTCGAGCAGTACTTC; CDR3aa: CASSKGQGVFEQYF
len: 15; abundance: many; v_gene: TRBV4-3; j_gene: TRBJ2-7; d_gene: TRBD1; CDR3nt: TGCGCCAGCAGCCAGGGACAGGGCTCTTCCTACGAGCAGTACTTC; CDR3aa: CASSQGQGSSYEQYF
len: 13; abundance: -; v_gene: TRBV29-1; j_gene: TRBJ2-5; d_gene: -; CDR3nt: TGCAGCGTTGATCTGGGCAGACAAGAGACCCAGTACTTC; CDR3aa: CSVDLGRQETQYF
len: 15; abundance: -; v_gene: TRBV5-1; j_gene: TRBJ2-1; d_gene: TRBD2; CDR3nt: TGCGCCAGCAGCTCCCGCTCTAGCGGGATTCATGAGCAGTTCTTC; CDR3aa: CASSSRSSGIHEQFF
len: 15; abundance: few; v_gene: TRBV9; j_gene: TRBJ2-1; d_gene: -; CDR3nt: TGTGCCAGCAGCGTAGCAGCGGGTGCTTACAATGAGCAGTTCTTC; CDR3aa: CASSVAAGAYNEQFF
len: 15; abundance: few; v_gene: TRBV5-1; j_gene: TRBJ2-5; d_gene: TRBD2; CDR3nt: TGCGCCAGCAGCTTAAGCGGGAGGCCACAAGAGACCCAGTACTTC; CDR3aa: CASSLSGRPQETQYF
len: 14; abundance: few; v_gene: TRBV9; j_gene: TRBJ2-7; d_gene: -; CDR3nt: TGTGCCAGCAGCCTCGGGACACCGCGTGGCGAGCAGTACTTC; CDR3aa: CASSLGTPRGEQYF
len: 15; abundance: few; v_gene: TRBV12-5; j_gene: TRBJ2-7; d_gene: TRBD1; CDR3nt: TGTGCTAGTGGTTTGCGACAGGGATGGTCCTACGAGCAGTACTTC; CDR3aa: CASGLRQGWSYEQYF
len: 14; abundance: -; v_gene: TRBV10-3; j_gene: TRBJ2-7; d_gene: TRBD2; CDR3nt: TGTGCCATCAGAGGGACTAGCGGGAGGAGCGAGCAGTACTTC; CDR3aa: CAIRGTSGRSEQYF
len: 16; abundance: few; v_gene: TRBV5-6; j_gene: TRBJ2-3; d_gene: TRBD2; CDR3nt: TGTGCCAGCAGAATTGGGACTAGCGGACCCACAGATACGCAGTATTTT; CDR3aa: CASRIGTSGPTDTQYF
len: 12; abundance: -; v_gene: TRBV12-3/TRBV12-4; j_gene: TRBJ2-5; d_gene: -; CDR3nt: TGTGCCAGCACACAGGGAGGGGAGACCCAGTACTTC; CDR3aa: CASTQGGETQYF
len: 17; abundance: few; v_gene: TRBV29-1; j_gene: TRBJ2-2; d_gene: -; CDR3nt: TGCAGCGCCGTCGGGGGGCCAGGGAATACGAACACCGGGGAGCTGTTTTTT; CDR3aa: CSAVGGPGNTNTGELFF
len: 13; abundance: many; v_gene: TRBV20-1; j_gene: TRBJ2-7; d_gene: -; CDR3nt: TGCAGTGCTAGTAGGGGGAGGGCCTACGAGCAGTACTTC; CDR3aa: CSASRGRAYEQYF